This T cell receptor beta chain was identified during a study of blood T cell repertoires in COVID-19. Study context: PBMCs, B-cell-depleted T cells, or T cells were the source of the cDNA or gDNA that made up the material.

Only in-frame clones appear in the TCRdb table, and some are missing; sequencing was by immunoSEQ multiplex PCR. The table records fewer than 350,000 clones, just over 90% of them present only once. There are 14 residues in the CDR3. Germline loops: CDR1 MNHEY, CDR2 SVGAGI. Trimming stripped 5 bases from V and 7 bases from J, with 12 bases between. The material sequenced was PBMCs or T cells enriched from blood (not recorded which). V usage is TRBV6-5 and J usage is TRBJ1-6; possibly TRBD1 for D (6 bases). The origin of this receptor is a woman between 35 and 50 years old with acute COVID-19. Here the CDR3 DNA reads TGTGCCAGCAGTCGGACAGCTCTAAATTCACCCCTCCACTTT. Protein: CASSRTALNSPLHF.